This passage covers 14 T cell receptor beta chains from one sample sequenced in a study of blood T cell repertoires in COVID-19. Clones were read by immunoSEQ multiplex PCR, and TCRdb kept only the in-frame ones, dropping some. This sample has about 220,000 clones; around 84% occur once, and the top ten carry 2.9%. Sequencing was done on a sample of peripheral blood. These receptors all stem from a man between 45 and 60 years old who had recovered from COVID-19.

This clone showed up just once. The identical CDR3 is also encoded by other nucleotide sequences in the sample. The chain joins TRBV18 to TRBJ2-7, with D unresolved. CDR3 size: 12 residues. The V end lost 2 bases, the J end lost 4 bases, and 6 bases lay between the germline ends. The germline V gene has CDR1 KGHSH and CDR2 LQKENI. CDR3 in amino acids: CASSPNSYEQYF. CDR3 bases: TGTGCCAGCTCACCAAACAGTTACGAGCAGTACTTC.

This clone was seen a handful of times. This chain connects TRBV27 to TRBJ2-5; TRBD2 aligns across 12 bases. The CDR3 has 16 residues. Germline loops: CDR1 MNHEY, CDR2 SMNVEV (reference sequence). V lost 4 bases to trimming and J lost 8 bases; unmatched junction nucleotides: 11. In nucleotides, the CDR3 is TGTGCCAGCAGTTCGCAGACTAGCGGGAGAGGTAACACCCAGTACTTC. Translating it yields CASSSQTSGRGNTQYF.

This clone was observed a handful of times. The junction does not match germline at one end; this may be a read error. This chain links TRBV6-1 with TRBJ1-5; D is uncertain. This CDR3 is 13 amino acids long. CDR1 and CDR2 (germline): MNHNS, SASEGT. CDR3 sequence: CASSDESIQPQHF. Written as DNA, the CDR3 is TGTGCCAGCAGTGATGAAAGCATTCAGCCCCAGCATTTT.

V gene TRBV28 combines with J gene TRBJ1-5; the D gene is possibly TRBD1 (5 bases). The CDR3 spans 14 residues. V lost 6 bases and J 5 bases, leaving 14 bases between the germline ends. Germline V gives CDR1 MDHEN, CDR2 SYDVKM. The CDR3 sequence is CASRKVGDYQPQHF. For the CDR3, the DNA is TGTGCCAGCAGAAAAGTGGGGGACTATCAGCCCCAGCATTTT.

The chain joins TRBV6-6 to TRBJ1-5; a possible D gene is TRBD1 (5 bases). Germline V gene lookup returns CDR1 MNHNY and CDR2 SVGAGI (reference sequence). CDR3 size: 15 residues. Trimming stripped 3 bases from V and 3 bases from J, with 12 bases between. In nucleotides, the CDR3 is TGTGCCAGCAGTTATCGGGGGAGAGACAATCAGCCCCAGCATTTT. Its translation: CASSYRGRDNQPQHF.

This chain connects TRBV5-1 to TRBJ1-2, with TRBD1 matching 11 bases. From germline, CDR1 is SGHRS and CDR2 YFSETQ. The CDR3 length is 15 residues. Germline trimming cut 4 bases from V and 5 bases from J; bases unmatched to any gene: 7. In nucleotides, the CDR3 is TGCGCCAGCAGCCTCGGACAGGGGGCCAGATATGGCTACACCTTC. Protein product: CASSLGQGARYGYTF.

The chain combines TRBV3-1 (or the pseudogene TRBV3-2) with TRBJ2-7, with a tentative D call TRBD2 (6 bases). Germline lookup yields CDR1 LGHDT and CDR2 YNNKEL (reference sequence). The CDR3 loop spans 15 amino acids. Trimming pared 4 bases from V and 3 bases from J, leaving 16 bases between. The CDR3 sequence: CASSRPGDGIYEQYF. The CDR3 region has the DNA TGTGCCAGCAGCCGTCCGGGGGACGGAATCTACGAGCAGTACTTC.

The CDR3 loop is CASSLGQGGGELFF. CDR3 in DNA: TGTGCCAGCAGCCTGGGACAGGGCGGCGGGGAGCTGTTTTTT. The rearrangement links TRBV6-6 to TRBJ2-2, with 9 positions matching TRBD1. Germline values: CDR1 MNHNY, CDR2 SVGAGI (reference sequence). The CDR3 has 14 amino acids. The V segment lost 6 bases and the J segment 7 bases; nucleotides outside the gene matches: 6.

This clone was counted between two and nine times. The gene calls are TRBV5-8 and TRBJ2-3; D is unclear. This CDR3 comprises 15 residues. CDR1 and CDR2 from the germline V gene are SGHTS and YDEGEE. V lost 2 bases and J lost 4, with 14 bases in between. The CDR3: CASSFGGPRADTQYF. The CDR3 DNA follows: TGTGCCAGCAGCTTCGGCGGTCCCCGGGCAGATACGCAGTATTTT.

The chain couples TRBV27 to TRBJ2-7; 9 nucleotides align to TRBD1. CDR1 MNHEY and CDR2 SMNVEV come from the germline V gene (reference sequence). This CDR3 contains 14 residues. The V and J ends lost 6 bases and 4 bases, in that order; junction bases with no gene match: 7. The CDR3 region has the DNA TGTGCCAGCAGAACCGGGACAGGGATATACGAGCAGTACTTC. Translation: CASRTGTGIYEQYF.

CDR3 in DNA: TGTGCCAGCAGTGAATCGTGGGGTGCGGGGGACCGCGTCTACGAGCAGTACTTC. As protein: CASSESWGAGDRVYEQYF. The chain links TRBV6-1 to TRBJ2-7; TRBD2 aligns across 7 bases. Germline CDR1 reads MNHNS; CDR2 reads SASEGT. Trimming removed 2 bases from V and 3 bases from J; junction bases left unmatched: 16. The CDR3 is 18 amino acids.

The genes are TRBV29-1 and TRBJ2-1; 14 bases align to TRBD2. The junction had 6 bases not matched to a gene; V was cut back by 3 bases and J by 8 bases. The CDR3 covers 15 residues. CDR1 is SQVTM and CDR2 is ANQGSEA in the germline V gene. Here the CDR3 DNA reads TGCAGCGTTGATCTGGGACTAGCGGGAGAGGATGAGCAGTTCTTC. This encodes CSVDLGLAGEDEQFF.

The genes are TRBV27 and TRBJ2-7; a weak D match, TRBD2 (5 bases). This CDR3 is 15 amino acids long. The germline V gene encodes CDR1 MNHEY and CDR2 SMNVEV (reference sequence). V dropped 4 bases and J dropped 0 bases, with 13 bases sitting between them. The CDR3 spells CASSSLASFSYEQYF. The CDR3, as DNA: TGTGCCAGCAGTTCCCTAGCTTCCTTCTCCTACGAGCAGTACTTC.

The chain uses TRBV28 and TRBJ2-7, with a weak D call TRBD2 (7 bases). This CDR3 has 13 residues. Germline-derived CDR1 and CDR2 are MDHEN and SYDVKM. Deletions cut 10 bases from V and 6 bases from J, with 19 bases between. CDR3 in amino acids: CATNRGALSEQYF. The CDR3 bases are TGTGCCACCAATCGGGGGGCGCTTAGCGAGCAGTACTTC.